These 29 T cell receptor beta chains originate from one sample sequenced in a study of cytomegalovirus exposure and HLA in healthy donors. Primers for the PCR totalled 60 Vbeta and 13 Jbeta. Profiled with immunoSEQ multiplex PCR; TCRdb holds only in-frame clones, not every one. The sample has some 170,000 clones, 79% seen once. Specimen: PBMCs. The receptors here all came from a man aged 35 to 55 in good health and CMV-seronegative.

The chain has TRBV11-2 and TRBJ1-4, with 8 bases matching TRBD1. V lost 5 bases and J lost 7; bases outside the gene matches: 6. Germline values: CDR1 SGHAT, CDR2 FQNNGV. The CDR3 contains 14 residues. CDR3 loop: CASSTGQGSEKLFF. In DNA, the CDR3 is TGTGCCAGCAGCACCGGACAGGGTAGTGAAAAACTGTTTTTT. The complete variable domain, with remaining parts taken from reference TRBV11-2 and TRBJ1-4, reads EAGVAQSPRYKIIEKRQSVAFWCNPISGHATLYWYQQILGQGPKLLIQFQNNGVVDDSQLPKDRFSAERLKGVDSTLKIQPAKLEDSAVYLCASSTGQGSEKLFFGSGTQLSVL.

This chain uses TRBV5-4 with TRBJ1-5; the match to TRBD1 covers 7 bases. The junction had 3 bases not matched to a gene; V was cut back by 5 bases and J by 1 base. Germline assignment: CDR1 SGHNT and CDR2 YYREEE (reference sequence). CDR3 length: 14 residues. CDR3 protein: CASSRGPSNQPQHF. The CDR3 nucleotides read TGTGCCAGCAGTAGGGGGCCAAGCAATCAGCCCCAGCATTTT.

This chain links TRBV5-6 with TRBJ2-7; the D gene is possibly TRBD2 (6 bases). The germline gives CDR1 SGHDT, CDR2 YYEEEE. V lost 2 bases to trimming and J lost 0 bases, with 18 bases between them. This CDR3 region has 17 residues. This CDR3 is CASSFRKLASSSYEQYF. The CDR3 nucleotides read TGTGCCAGCAGCTTTAGGAAGCTAGCGAGTAGCTCCTACGAGCAGTACTTC.

The J gene is TRBJ2-7, the V gene TRBV6-6; maybe TRBD2 (6 bases). Trimming stripped 7 bases from V and 4 bases from J, with 17 bases between. Germline lookup yields CDR1 MNHNY and CDR2 SVGAGI (reference sequence). The CDR3 is made up of 14 amino acids. CDR3 region: CASTSKRARYEQYF. CDR3 DNA: TGTGCCAGCACCAGTAAGCGGGCGAGGTACGAGCAGTACTTC.

The genes are TRBV5-1 and TRBJ2-5; 7 positions agree with TRBD2. Germline V lookup: CDR1 SGHRS, CDR2 YFSETQ. The CDR3 length is 15 residues. The junction had 12 bases not matched to a gene; V was cut back by 4 bases and J by 6 bases. The CDR3 loop is CASSPYVGGMKTQYF. DNA for the CDR3: TGCGCCAGCAGCCCATACGTGGGGGGGATGAAGACCCAGTACTTC.

This chain links TRBV5-4 with TRBJ2-5; D may be TRBD2 (6 bases). This CDR3 is 13 amino acids long. Germline V gene data show CDR1 as SGHNT and CDR2 as YYREEE (reference sequence). V shed 1 base and J shed 6 bases, with 10 bases lying between them. CDR3 DNA sequence: TGTGCCAGCAGCTTGCAGGGCGGGAAGACCCAGTACTTC. This sequence encodes CASSLQGGKTQYF. Full variable domain (remainder filled in from reference TRBV5-4 and TRBJ2-5): ETGVTQSPTHLIKTRGQQVTLRCSSQSGHNTVSWYQQALGQGPQFIFQYYREEENGRGNFPPRFSGLQFPNYSSELNVNALELDDSALYLCASSLQGGKTQYFGPGTRLLVL.

The CDR3 DNA sequence: TGTGCCAGCAACCAAGGGGAATACGAGCAGTACTTC. Residues: CASNQGEYEQYF. The chain has TRBV28 and TRBJ2-7, with D possibly being TRBD1 (5 bases). V was shortened by 7 bases and J by 4 bases, with 11 bases between the two germline ends. CDR1 is MDHEN, CDR2 SYDVKM, per germline. This CDR3 is built from 12 residues.

This clone has a handful of counts. The chain employs TRBV4-2 and TRBJ2-1; D is uncertain. Looked up from germline, CDR1 is LGHNA and CDR2 is YNFKEQ. This CDR3 region has 18 residues. V shed 0 bases and J shed 2 bases, with 17 bases lying between them. The chain's CDR3 is CASSQELSVTAAYNEQFF. Here the CDR3 DNA reads TGTGCCAGCAGCCAAGAATTGTCGGTCACAGCCGCCTACAATGAGCAGTTCTTC.

The rearrangement uses TRBV19 and TRBJ2-2; maybe TRBD1 (5 bases). Germline-derived CDR1 and CDR2 are LNHDA and SQIVND (reference sequence). CDR3 size: 12 residues. The V and J ends lost 3 bases and 7 bases respectively, with 6 bases between them. CDR3 residues: CASSIQGGELFF. CDR3 sequence (DNA): TGTGCCAGTAGTATCCAGGGCGGGGAGCTGTTTTTT.

This clone was detected a few times. The chain joins TRBV6-1 to TRBJ2-7; TRBD2 aligns across 10 bases. V lost 1 base and J lost 5; bases outside the gene matches: 5. CDR1 and CDR2 (germline): MNHNS, SASEGT. The CDR3 length is 15 residues. The CDR3 reads CASSEEASGSNEQYF. The CDR3 DNA reads TGTGCCAGCAGTGAAGAGGCTAGCGGGAGCAACGAGCAGTACTTC.

The chain is built from TRBV6-4 and TRBJ1-1; D possibly corresponds to TRBD1 (6 bases). CDR1 is MRHNA, CDR2 SNTAGT, per germline. V was clipped by 11 bases and J by 0 bases, with 19 bases between them. The CDR3 runs 15 residues. The CDR3 nucleotides read TGTGCCGGCTTGCAGGGGACCACGGTGAACACTGAAGCTTTCTTT. Its translation is CAGLQGTTVNTEAFF.

CDR3 sequence reads: CASTPEGQPQHF. CDR3 coding DNA: TGTGCCAGCACCCCGGAGGGACAGCCCCAGCATTTT. The chain couples TRBV2 to TRBJ1-5; D call uncertain. The V and J ends lost 7 bases and 7 bases respectively, with 11 bases between them. The CDR3 is made up of 12 amino acids. Germline V CDR1 and CDR2: SNHLY, FYNNEI.

This clone came up a few times. V and J are TRBV19 and TRBJ2-5, with TRBD1 identical over 10 bases. Looked up from germline, CDR1 is LNHDA and CDR2 is SQIVND (reference sequence). The CDR3 covers 15 residues. Germline trimming cut 0 bases from V and 9 bases from J; bases unmatched to any gene: 7. CDR3 DNA: TGTGCCAGTAGTATAGACGGGACAGGGGAAAGTGCCCAGTACTTC. It is translated as CASSIDGTGESAQYF.

The chain recombines TRBV10-3 with TRBJ1-5; D may be TRBD1 (5 bases). Per the germline V gene, CDR1 is ENHRY and CDR2 is SYGVKD. The CDR3 is 14 residues long. Deletions cut 2 bases from V and 1 base from J, with 6 bases between. CDR3 nucleotide sequence: TGTGCCATCAGTGAGGGGGCGAGCAATCAGCCCCAGCATTTT. This translates into CAISEGASNQPQHF.

This chain joins TRBV5-1 and TRBJ2-3, with 16 bases identical to TRBD2. Germline assignment: CDR1 SGHRS and CDR2 YFSETQ. The CDR3 length is 18 residues. J gave up 6 bases and V 4 bases, and 11 bases lay outside the gene matches. The CDR3 loop is CASSQLGLAGGRADTQYF. DNA of the CDR3: TGCGCCAGCAGCCAATTGGGACTAGCGGGAGGGCGTGCCGATACGCAGTATTTT. Full variable domain (remainder filled in from reference TRBV5-1 and TRBJ2-3): KAGVTQTPRYLIKTRGQQVTLSCSPISGHRSVSWYQQTPGQGLQFLFEYFSETQRNKGNFPGRFSGRQFSNSRSEMNVSTLELGDSALYLCASSQLGLAGGRADTQYFGPGTRLTVL.

This clone appeared a few times. The chain recombines TRBV29-1 with TRBJ2-5; TRBD2 aligns across 9 bases. Germline CDR1 and CDR2: SQVTM and ANQGSEA. The V segment lost 6 bases and the J segment 5 bases; nucleotides outside the gene matches: 7. CDR3 length: 13 amino acids. The CDR3 loop is CSVTGTSLETQYF. Here the CDR3 DNA reads TGCAGCGTCACCGGGACTAGCCTCGAGACCCAGTACTTC.

CDR3 residues: CASSFRGIQPQHF. The DNA of the CDR3 is TGTGCCAGCAGTTTTAGGGGGATCCAGCCCCAGCATTTT. The V and J genes are TRBV28 and TRBJ1-5, with a possible D match to TRBD1 (6 bases). The CDR3 contains 13 residues. V was clipped by 3 bases and J by 7 bases, with 10 bases between them. The germline gives CDR1 MDHEN, CDR2 SYDVKM.

J is TRBJ1-1 and V is TRBV13, with 7 bases identical to TRBD1. This CDR3 has 15 residues. CDR1 is PRHDT, CDR2 FYEKMQ, per germline (reference sequence). V was clipped by 4 bases and J by 1 base; unmatched bases: 6. CDR3 nucleotide sequence: TGTGCCAGCAGCTACGGGACAGTCGAGAACACTGAAGCTTTCTTT. As protein: CASSYGTVENTEAFF.

This chain connects TRBV5-1 to TRBJ2-5, with 10 bases aligning to TRBD2. The length of the CDR3 is 18 residues. Germline V gene sequence: CDR1 SGHRS, CDR2 YFSETQ. Losses at the gene ends were 4 bases for V and 4 bases for J; bases not matched to a gene: 16. The CDR3 loop reads CASSNRTSGFYSRETQYF. The CDR3 bases are TGCGCCAGCAGCAACCGGACTAGCGGTTTTTATTCGAGAGAGACCCAGTACTTC. The full variable domain, in which reference TRBV5-1 and TRBJ2-5 provide the parts outside the CDR3, is KAGVTQTPRYLIKTRGQQVTLSCSPISGHRSVSWYQQTPGQGLQFLFEYFSETQRNKGNFPGRFSGRQFSNSRSEMNVSTLELGDSALYLCASSNRTSGFYSRETQYFGPGTRLLVL.

This clone was seen a few times. The chain combines TRBV28 with TRBJ2-1; 8 bases agree with TRBD2. CDR3 size: 16 residues. Germline lookup yields CDR1 MDHEN and CDR2 SYDVKM. Trimming removed 5 bases from V and 2 bases from J; junction bases left unmatched: 8. CDR3 amino acids: CASSHTARGAYNEQFF. CDR3 nucleotides: TGTGCCAGCAGTCATACCGCGCGGGGGGCCTACAATGAGCAGTTCTTC.

The chain carries TRBV7-8 and TRBJ2-5; a weak D match, TRBD2 (6 bases). The length of the CDR3 is 14 residues. V dropped 3 bases and J dropped 2 bases, with 10 bases sitting between them. CDR1 is SGHVS, CDR2 FQNEAQ, per germline. The CDR3 bases are TGTGCCAGCAGCTTCCGGGCGGGACAAGAGACCCAGTACTTC. This translates into CASSFRAGQETQYF.

The CDR3 protein is CASRSDSYNEQFF. DNA for the CDR3: TGTGCCAGCCGTAGCGACTCCTACAATGAGCAGTTCTTC. The chain has TRBV5-4 and TRBJ2-1, with TRBD2 as a possible D gene (5 bases). Trimming removed 7 bases at V and 0 bases at J, with 8 bases between. The CDR3 covers 13 residues. Germline V gene data show CDR1 as SGHNT and CDR2 as YYREEE (reference sequence).

The chain carries TRBV5-1 and TRBJ2-7; 11 bases match TRBD2. The CDR3 has 15 amino acids. J gave up 3 bases and V 0 bases, and 2 bases lay outside the gene matches. The germline V gene encodes CDR1 SGHRS and CDR2 YFSETQ. The CDR3 DNA reads as TGCGCCAGCAGCTTGGTACTAGCGGGGGACTACGAGCAGTACTTC. Translation gives CASSLVLAGDYEQYF.

The rearrangement joins TRBV28 to TRBJ2-7; D remains ambiguous. With 3 bases removed from V and 2 bases from J, the gap between germline ends came to 8 bases. The length of the CDR3 is 13 residues. Germline CDR1 MDHEN, CDR2 SYDVKM. DNA for the CDR3: TGTGCCAGCAGTTTCGGCAGGACCTACGAGCAGTACTTC. Protein: CASSFGRTYEQYF.

The chain uses TRBV5-5 and TRBJ2-5, with 9 nucleotides matching TRBD1. V shed 4 bases, J shed 4 bases, and the junction held 17 bases outside the gene matches. CDR3 size: 18 residues. The germline gives CDR1 SGHKS, CDR2 YYEKEE (reference sequence). The CDR3 nucleotides are TGTGCCAGCAGCCGAGTTGTCCGGGACAGGGTTTTGAGAGAGACCCAGTACTTC. Encoded protein: CASSRVVRDRVLRETQYF. Combining the CDR3 with reference TRBV5-5 and TRBJ2-5 gives the whole variable domain DAGVTQSPTHLIKTRGQQVTLRCSPISGHKSVSWYQQVLGQGPQFIFQYYEKEERGRGNFPDRFSARQFPNYSSELNVNALLLGDSALYLCASSRVVRDRVLRETQYFGPGTRLLVL.

The CDR3 loop is CASMRQLLSGANVLTF. The DNA of the CDR3 is TGTGCCAGCATGAGGCAGCTCCTCTCTGGGGCCAACGTCCTGACTTTC. The genes are TRBV28 and TRBJ2-6, with D uncertain. V lost 7 bases and J 0 bases, leaving 13 bases between the germline ends. The CDR3 spans 16 residues. In germline, CDR1 is MDHEN, CDR2 SYDVKM.

DNA of the CDR3: TGTGCCAGCAGCTTCGGGGTACCCCTCTACAATGAGCAGTTCTTC. Translating it yields CASSFGVPLYNEQFF. V usage is TRBV7-9 and J usage is TRBJ2-1; tentative D call: TRBD2 (5 bases). This CDR3 has 15 residues. CDR1 is SEHNR and CDR2 is FQNEAQ in the germline V gene (reference sequence). V lost 3 bases and J 3 bases, leaving 12 bases between the germline ends. Filled out from reference TRBV7-9 and TRBJ2-1, the complete variable domain reads DTGVSQNPRHKITKRGQNVTFRCDPISEHNRLYWYRQTLGQGPEFLTYFQNEAQLEKSRLLSDRFSAERPKGSFSTLEIQRTEQGDSAMYLCASSFGVPLYNEQFFGPGTRLTVL.

The chain couples TRBV6-7 to TRBJ2-3, with TRBD2 identical over 8 bases. TRBV6-7 is an ORF for which the function is uncertain. This CDR3 is 15 amino acids long. The J segment lost 2 bases and the V segment lost 2 bases, leaving 3 bases of the junction unmatched. CDR3 nucleotides: TGTGCCAGCAGTTACGAGACTAGCGACACAGATACGCAGTATTTT. Amino acids: CASSYETSDTDTQYF.

This clone came up a few times. The chain carries TRBV7-2 and TRBJ2-5; TRBD1 aligns across 8 bases. The CDR3 covers 14 residues. V shed 3 bases and J 2 bases; nucleotides not matched to a gene: 2. Germline CDR1 and CDR2: SGHTA and FQGNSA. As DNA, the CDR3 is TGTGCCAGCAGCTTCGACAGGGGTCAAGAGACCCAGTACTTC. Translated: CASSFDRGQETQYF. The full variable domain, completed using reference TRBV7-2 and TRBJ2-5, is GAGVSQSPSNKVTEKGKDVELRCDPISGHTALYWYRQSLGQGLEFLIYFQGNSAPDKSGLPSDRFSAERTGGSVSTLTIQRTQQEDSAVYLCASSFDRGQETQYFGPGTRLLVL.